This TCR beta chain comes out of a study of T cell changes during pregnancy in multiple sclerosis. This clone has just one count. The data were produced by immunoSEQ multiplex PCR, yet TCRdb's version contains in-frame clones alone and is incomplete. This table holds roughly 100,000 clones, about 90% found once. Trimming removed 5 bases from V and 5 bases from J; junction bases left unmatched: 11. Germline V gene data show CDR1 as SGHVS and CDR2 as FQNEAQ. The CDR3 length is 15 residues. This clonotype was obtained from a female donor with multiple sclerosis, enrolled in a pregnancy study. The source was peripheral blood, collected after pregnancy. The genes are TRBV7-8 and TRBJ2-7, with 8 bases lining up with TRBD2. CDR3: CASSLRLASGNEQYF. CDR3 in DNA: TGTGCCAGCAGCCTTAGACTAGCGTCCGGAAACGAGCAGTACTTC.